The 7 T cell receptor beta chains reported below all come from one sample, sequenced in a study of T cells in Graves' hyperthyroidism and ophthalmopathy. Amplification targeted TCR beta CDR3 regions from RNA transcripts. A set of HTBI primers served as the primers for a first-round RT-PCR of the TCR CDR3. MiXCR, run by TCRdb on the multiplex PCR reads, gives a single entry per CDR3 protein. The repertoire holds over 700,000 distinct CDR3 sequences, with about 35% as singletons. The sample consisted of blood. All receptors come from a woman aged 40 to 49 with Graves' hyperthyroidism.

A note on this clonotype: A much larger clonotype is one base distant, so this may be a read error. The chain is built from TRBV7-2 and TRBJ1-2; D might be TRBD1 (5 bases). CDR3 size: 17 residues. Germline-derived CDR1 and CDR2 are SGHTA and FQGNSA. V lost 3 bases, J lost 5 bases, and 22 bases lay in between. CDR3 amino acids: CASSLRLGRGDGYGYTF. DNA of the CDR3: TGTGCCAGCAGCTTGAGGTTGGGAAGGGGAGATGGGTATGGCTACACCTTC.

This clonotype was detected ten times or more. V usage is TRBV7-8 and J usage is TRBJ2-7, with 9 bases lining up with TRBD1. V was pared by 1 base and J by 5 bases, with 6 bases of the junction left unmatched. The germline CDR1 and CDR2 sequences are SGHVS and FQNEAQ. CDR3 length: 15 residues. The CDR3 region has the DNA TGTGCCAGCAGCTTAGAGGGACAGGGTTTCGACGAGCAGTACTTC. It is translated as CASSLEGQGFDEQYF.

The chain joins TRBV9 to TRBJ2-3, with 12 positions matching TRBD2. This CDR3 is 19 amino acids long. Germline V gene sequence: CDR1 SGDLS, CDR2 YYNGEE. The ends lost 5 bases at V and 0 bases at J; junction bases unmatched: 13. This CDR3 reads CASSTGLAGSFRSTDTQYF. The CDR3 DNA is TGTGCCAGCAGTACCGGACTAGCGGGATCGTTTAGGAGCACAGATACGCAGTATTTT.

The chain carries TRBV11-1 and TRBJ2-1, with 12 bases fitting TRBD2. V dropped 4 bases and J dropped 8; count of bases not matched to a gene: 9. Germline values: CDR1 SGHAT, CDR2 FQDESV (reference sequence). The CDR3 is 16 residues long. CDR3 nucleotides: TGTGCCAGCAGCTCACGGACTAGCGGGATCAGGGATGAGCAGTTCTTC. Protein product: CASSSRTSGIRDEQFF.

This clonotype has more than one count but fewer than ten. The junction does not match germline at one end; this may be a read error. The V call is TRBV10-3, the J call TRBJ1-5; the D gene is possibly TRBD1 (5 bases). The CDR3 has 15 amino acids. Germline lookup yields CDR1 ENHRY and CDR2 SYGVKD. The CDR3: CASSEYVAGRQPQHF. CDR3 in DNA: TGTGCCAGCAGTGAATATGTGGCAGGGCGACAGCCCCAGCATTTT.

The chain has TRBV6-5 and TRBJ2-7, with 12 bases fitting TRBD2. This CDR3 region has 17 residues. V gave up 4 bases and J gave up 4 bases; unmatched junction bases: 11. Germline V gene sequence: CDR1 MNHEY, CDR2 SVGAGI. In DNA, the CDR3 is TGTGCCAGCAGTTTACTCGGCACGACTAGCGGGAGTTACGAGCAGTACTTC. Encoded protein: CASSLLGTTSGSYEQYF.

This clonotype was detected a few times. The V and J genes are TRBV9 and TRBJ1-4, with D possibly matching TRBD1 (5 bases). The V end was cut by 0 bases, the J end by 5 bases, with 11 bases between. CDR3 length: 15 residues. In germline, CDR1 is SGDLS, CDR2 YYNGEE. The CDR3 sequence is CASSVDTGLNEKLFF. CDR3 nucleotide sequence: TGTGCCAGCAGCGTAGATACAGGACTCAATGAAAAACTGTTTTTT.